One sample yielded the 24 T cell receptor beta chains listed below, sequenced in a study of T cell repertoires in cytomegalovirus infection (dated by TCRdb to 2018 to 2020). The meaning of the sample's treatment or condition label: in vitro stimulation with specific CMV peptide epitopes to enrich CMV-specific T cells. Antigens for these TCRs are unknown. The sequencing machine was an Illumina HiSeq 1500. In TCRdb, the public reads were trimmed at Q25 with fastp and aligned with MiXCR, with productive beta chains retained. Under each unique CDR3 protein, matching rows form one entry showing the most common genes and DNA. For this sample there are 900,000 to 950,000 distinct CDR3 sequences; approximately 33% appear just once. The ten largest account for around 15% of the sample. The sample in question was cultured CD8+ T cells from PBMCs, obtained from culture after CMV antigen stimulation. All receptors derive from a human donor in good health (CMV status not recorded). Some clones in this sample may be carry-over from other donors' samples.

This chain links TRBV19 with TRBJ1-5; D remains ambiguous. There are 16 residues in the CDR3. V was pared by 5 bases and J by 3 bases, with 17 bases between. Germline V gene sequence: CDR1 LNHDA, CDR2 SQIVND (reference sequence). CDR3 coding DNA: TGTGCCAGTAGTTCCCGATCGGGCCCCGACAATCAGCCCCAGCATTTT. This translates into CASSSRSGPDNQPQHF.

This clonotype was found many times. The chain couples TRBV11-3 to TRBJ2-7, with D perhaps matching TRBD2 (6 bases). Trimming pared 5 bases from V and 1 base from J, leaving 9 bases between. The CDR3 totals 13 residues. CDR1 is SGHNT, CDR2 YENEEA, per germline. The CDR3 here is CASSAGRSYEQYV. In DNA form, the CDR3 reads TGTGCCAGCAGCGCGGGACGGTCCTACGAGCAGTACGTC.

This clonotype was picked up a small number of times. The rearrangement uses TRBV12-3 or TRBV12-4 and TRBJ2-7; D ambiguous. There are 13 residues in the CDR3. The V end was cut by 6 bases, the J end by 5 bases, with 14 bases between. For the CDR3, the DNA is TGTGCCAGCAGAATAGGTCCCCTAAACGAGCAGTACTTC. Translated: CASRIGPLNEQYF.

The chain recombines TRBV6-1 with TRBJ2-3, with a possible D match to TRBD2 (6 bases). Trimming shortened V by 5 bases and J by 6 bases, and 24 bases separated the two germline ends. CDR1 is MNHNS, CDR2 SASEGT, per germline. This CDR3 has 17 residues. The CDR3 coding sequence is TGTGCCAGCAGTCTCATCGGGGACTCGCCACTCGGCGATACGCAGTATTTT. Translated: CASSLIGDSPLGDTQYF.

V is TRBV4-2 and J is TRBJ2-1, with a possible D match to TRBD1 (5 bases). This CDR3 is 16 amino acids long. V lost 1 base and J lost 4, with 14 bases in between. Germline V lookup: CDR1 LGHNA, CDR2 YNFKEQ. The CDR3 is CASSQGPGFSYNEQFF. The CDR3 DNA reads as TGTGCCAGCAGCCAAGGTCCAGGGTTTTCTTACAATGAGCAGTTCTTC.

The genes are TRBV10-3 and TRBJ2-7; D gene uncertain. The germline CDR1 and CDR2 sequences are ENHRY and SYGVKD. Trimming stripped 3 bases from V and 2 bases from J, with 8 bases between. This CDR3 is built from 13 residues. CDR3 sequence reads: CAISDAMTYEQYF. CDR3 nucleotide sequence: TGTGCCATCAGTGATGCGATGACCTACGAGCAGTACTTC.

This clonotype was counted ten times or more. The chain recombines TRBV7-8 with TRBJ1-1; the D gene is possibly TRBD1 (5 bases). CDR3 length: 16 amino acids. Germline V gene data show CDR1 as SGHVS and CDR2 as FQNEAQ. V was pared by 5 bases and J by 0 bases, with 16 bases between. The CDR3 nucleotides are TGTGCCAGCAGCCCCCCGGCCGGGGGGGTGAACACTGAAGCTTTCTTT. Translated: CASSPPAGGVNTEAFF. The full variable domain, rest sourced from reference TRBV7-8 and TRBJ1-1, is GAGVSQSPRYKVAKRGQDVALRCDPISGHVSLFWYQQALGQGPEFLTYFQNEAQLDKSGLPSDRFFAERPEGSVSTLKIQRTQQEDSAVYLCASSPPAGGVNTEAFFGQGTRLTVV.

As concerns this clonotype: It is likely a read error: a sequence one base away is far more abundant. The chain has TRBV7-6 and TRBJ2-1; TRBD2 matches at 8 bases. The CDR3 is 13 residues long. Per the germline V gene, CDR1 is SGHVS and CDR2 is FNYEAQ. DNA of the CDR3: TGTGTCAGCAGCTTGAGCGGGGGCAATGAGCAGTTCTTC. It codes for CVSSLSGGNEQFF.

The sample holds one count of this clonotype. A much larger clone lies one base from this, so it may be a read error. The V gene is TRBV7-8, the J gene TRBJ1-1; D is possibly TRBD1 (6 bases). There are 17 residues in the CDR3. V was shortened by 5 bases and J by 0 bases, with 19 bases between the two germline ends. Germline V lookup: CDR1 SGHVS, CDR2 FQNEAQ. CDR3 loop: CASSRGRGGDMNTEAFF. The CDR3 region has the DNA TGTGCCAGCAGCCGAGGGCGGGGGGGCGACATGAACACTGAAGCTTTCTTT.

The chain joins TRBV14 to TRBJ2-7, with D perhaps matching TRBD2 (5 bases). Germline CDR1 and CDR2: SGHDN and FVKESK. This CDR3 has 15 residues. V lost 3 bases, J lost 4 bases, and 16 bases lay in between. CDR3 bases: TGTGCCAGCAGCCACCCTGGCGCGGGCAAATACGAGCAGTACTTC. The encoded protein is CASSHPGAGKYEQYF.

V usage is TRBV5-6 and J usage is TRBJ2-3; 7 bases are a match to TRBD2. Germline V gene sequence: CDR1 SGHDT, CDR2 YYEEEE. The CDR3 loop spans 14 amino acids. V was pared by 0 bases and J by 5 bases, with 3 bases of the junction left unmatched. The CDR3 protein is CASSLGAGIDTQYF. In DNA, the CDR3 is TGTGCCAGCAGCTTGGGAGCGGGGATAGATACGCAGTATTTT.

The chain recombines TRBV19 with TRBJ1-2; weak D call: TRBD1 (5 bases). The length of the CDR3 is 15 residues. The ends were cut back, 3 bases at V and 2 bases at J, with 13 bases in the middle. Germline V gene data show CDR1 as LNHDA and CDR2 as SQIVND (reference sequence). The CDR3 nucleotides are TGTGCCAGTAGTATCCGCCGGGACCTAAACTATGGCTACACCTTC. It encodes CASSIRRDLNYGYTF.

V usage is TRBV27 and J usage is TRBJ1-5; no clear D. CDR1 is MNHEY, CDR2 SMNVEV, per germline (reference sequence). The CDR3 has 13 residues. The germline V and J ends were trimmed by 8 bases and 3 bases, with 11 bases remaining between them. CDR3 protein: CASGGLSNQPQHF. Written as DNA, the CDR3 is TGTGCCAGCGGAGGGCTTTCCAATCAGCCCCAGCATTTT.

This rearrangement joins TRBV19 to TRBJ1-2, with D hard to call. The CDR3 consists of 11 residues. V was cut by 11 bases and J by 3 bases, with 10 bases left in between. Germline V gives CDR1 LNHDA, CDR2 SQIVND (reference sequence). This chain's CDR3 is CAVRRDYGYTF. The CDR3 region has the DNA TGTGCCGTTCGACGGGACTATGGCTACACCTTC.

In its sample, this clonotype was seen once. This chain uses TRBV28 with TRBJ2-7; D is possibly TRBD1 (5 bases). This CDR3 is built from 12 residues. V gave up 3 bases and J gave up 6 bases, with 9 bases separating them. CDR1 is MDHEN and CDR2 is SYDVKM in the germline V gene. The CDR3 DNA reads as TGTGCCAGCAGTTTTACAGGATCCGAGCAGTACGTC. The encoded protein is CASSFTGSEQYV.

This clonotype was picked up a small number of times. The chain is built from TRBV19 and TRBJ2-7; the match to TRBD1 covers 9 bases. Germline CDR1 reads LNHDA; CDR2 reads SQIVND (reference sequence). V shed 3 bases and J 3 bases; nucleotides not matched to a gene: 6. This CDR3 has 15 amino acids. DNA of the CDR3: TGTGCCAGTAGTATGTTAACAGGGGGCTTCTACGAGCAGTACTTC. Residues: CASSMLTGGFYEQYF.

This clonotype was detected a few times. CDR3 sequence reads: CASSAGQENGYTF. CDR3 nucleotides: TGTGCCAGCAGCGCAGGACAGGAGAATGGCTACACCTTC. The V gene is TRBV7-9, the J gene TRBJ1-2; 7 bases align to TRBD1. CDR1 and CDR2 from the germline V gene are SEHNR and FQNEAQ (reference sequence). There are 13 residues in the CDR3. V shed 5 bases, J shed 6 bases, and the junction held 6 bases outside the gene matches.

This clonotype has just a few counts. The rearrangement uses TRBV12-3 or TRBV12-4 and TRBJ1-3, with 11 bases lining up with TRBD1. This CDR3 has 15 amino acids. V trimming: 4 bases; J trimming: 4 bases; junction bases outside the gene matches: 3. The CDR3 nucleotides are TGTGCCAGCAGTTCGGGGACAGGGGGAGGAAACACCATATATTTT. The encoded protein is CASSSGTGGGNTIYF.

This clonotype was seen at least ten times. V is TRBV6-1 and J is TRBJ2-7; D tentatively fits TRBD1 or TRBD2 (6 bases each). Germline CDR1 is MNHNS and CDR2 is SASEGT. This CDR3 is built from 13 residues. V lost 8 bases and J 3 bases, leaving 14 bases between the germline ends. The CDR3 DNA is TGTGCCAGCCGCCTTAGGGGGGACTACGAGCAGTACGTC. It is translated as CASRLRGDYEQYV.

This chain uses TRBV19 with TRBJ1-1; TRBD1 aligns across 8 bases. V dropped 1 base and J dropped 4; count of bases not matched to a gene: 2. This CDR3 contains 14 residues. Germline-derived CDR1 and CDR2 are LNHDA and SQIVND (reference sequence). The DNA of the CDR3 is TGTGCCAGTAGTATAGGGACAGGGAGCACTGAAGCTTTCTTT. It is translated as CASSIGTGSTEAFF.

The chain uses TRBV12-3 or TRBV12-4 and TRBJ1-1, with a weak D call TRBD1 (6 bases). V was trimmed by 10 bases and J by 3 bases, leaving 24 bases between them. The CDR3 loop spans 16 amino acids. CDR3 sequence reads: CATSSGGGPFDTEAFF. The CDR3 DNA sequence: TGTGCCACTTCCTCCGGCGGGGGGCCTTTCGACACTGAAGCTTTCTTT.

The genes are TRBV13 and TRBJ1-2, with TRBD1 matching over 9 bases. J gave up 4 bases and V 4 bases, and 10 bases lay outside the gene matches. The CDR3 length is 16 residues. Germline CDR1 and CDR2: PRHDT and FYEKMQ (reference sequence). As DNA, the CDR3 is TGTGCCAGCAGCTCCTCCGGGACAGGGCTCTCCTATGGCTACACCTTC. Protein sequence: CASSSSGTGLSYGYTF.

The V and J genes are TRBV10-3 and TRBJ2-1, with D possibly matching TRBD1 (5 bases). CDR3 length: 14 amino acids. Germline CDR1 and CDR2: ENHRY and SYGVKD. With 0 bases removed from V and 10 bases from J, the gap between germline ends came to 13 bases. The CDR3: CAISESGLIREQFF. Written as DNA, the CDR3 is TGTGCCATCAGTGAGTCGGGGCTCATCCGGGAGCAGTTCTTC.

This clonotype has a handful of counts. The chain recombines TRBV15 with TRBJ1-5, with D possibly TRBD1 on 6 matching bases. CDR3 size: 14 residues. Per the germline V gene, CDR1 is LNHNV and CDR2 is YYDKDF (reference sequence). V was shortened by 0 bases and J by 9 bases, with 12 bases between the two germline ends. Here the CDR3 reads CATSRDQGSMPQHF. Here the CDR3 DNA reads TGTGCCACCAGCAGAGACCAGGGGAGTATGCCCCAGCATTTT.